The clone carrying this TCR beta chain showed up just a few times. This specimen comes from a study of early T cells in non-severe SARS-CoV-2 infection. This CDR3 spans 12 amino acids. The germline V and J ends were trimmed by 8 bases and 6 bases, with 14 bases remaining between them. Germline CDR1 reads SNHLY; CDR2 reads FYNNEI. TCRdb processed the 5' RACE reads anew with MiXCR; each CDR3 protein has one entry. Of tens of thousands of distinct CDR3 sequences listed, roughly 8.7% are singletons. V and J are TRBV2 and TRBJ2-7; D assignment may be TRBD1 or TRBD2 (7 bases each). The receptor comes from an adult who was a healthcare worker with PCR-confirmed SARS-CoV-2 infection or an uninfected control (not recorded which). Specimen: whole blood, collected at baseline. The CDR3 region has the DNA TGTGCCAGCCTAGCGGACAGGAGCGAGCAGTACTTC. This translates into CASLADRSEQYF.